The 4 T cell receptor beta chains reported below all come from one sample, sequenced in a study of T cell changes during pregnancy in multiple sclerosis. Data came from immunoSEQ multiplex PCR; TCRdb stores just in-frame clones and leaves some out. The sample has tens of thousands of clones, about 94% seen once. Sample: CD8+ T cells from peripheral blood mononuclear cells, taken in the third trimester of pregnancy. These receptors were taken from a female donor with multiple sclerosis, enrolled in a pregnancy study.

DNA of the CDR3: TGTGCCAGCAGTGCTCCTCGGGGTGGGGGGAGTGAGGCCTACGAGCAGTACTTC. Its protein product is CASSAPRGGGSEAYEQYF. This chain connects TRBV2 to TRBJ2-7, with TRBD2 as a possible D gene (6 bases). The germline V gene encodes CDR1 SNHLY and CDR2 FYNNEI. Trimming shortened V by 4 bases and J by 2 bases, and 24 bases separated the two germline ends. This CDR3 has 18 amino acids. The full variable domain, rest sourced from reference TRBV2 and TRBJ2-7, is EPEVTQTPSHQVTQMGQEVILRCVPISNHLYFYWYRQILGQKVEFLVSFYNNEISEKSEIFDDQFSVERPDGSNFTLKIRSTKLEDSAMYFCASSAPRGGGSEAYEQYFGPGTRLTVT.

This clone was observed once. The chain has TRBV19 and TRBJ2-7, with 8 bases lining up with TRBD1. The CDR3 sequence is 14 residues long. J was trimmed by 2 bases and V by 7 bases; bases with no gene match: 7. Per germline, CDR1 LNHDA and CDR2 SQIVND (reference sequence). The CDR3 here is CASTPGTGPYEQYF. The CDR3 nucleotides are TGTGCCAGTACCCCGGGGACAGGACCCTACGAGCAGTACTTC.

J is TRBJ2-3 and V is TRBV5-1, with no clear D. This CDR3 is 16 amino acids long. The germline V gene encodes CDR1 SGHRS and CDR2 YFSETQ. V lost 2 bases, J lost 0 bases, and 13 bases lay in between. The DNA of the CDR3 is TGCGCCAGCAGCTTCCATAGTGTATCTAGCACAGATACGCAGTATTTT. It encodes CASSFHSVSSTDTQYF.

The chain uses TRBV5-4 and TRBJ2-7; 9 bases map to TRBD2. CDR3 length: 16 residues. CDR1 and CDR2 from the germline V gene are SGHNT and YYREEE (reference sequence). With 0 bases clipped from V and 0 bases from J, the junction kept 4 bases outside the gene matches. The CDR3 is CASSLELAGSSYEQYF. CDR3 bases: TGTGCCAGCAGCTTGGAGCTAGCGGGAAGCTCCTACGAGCAGTACTTC.